This is a list of T cell receptor beta chains from one sample in a study of cytomegalovirus exposure and HLA in healthy donors. The repertoire was sequenced with immunoSEQ multiplex PCR; TCRdb's copy has only in-frame clones and lacks some. This sample has 150,000 or so clones, with about 79% found just once. The sequenced sample consisted of PBMCs. These receptors all come from a man over 45 in good health and CMV-seropositive. Each CDR3 is given with its conserved first and last residue.

J,V,CDR3
TRBJ1-5,TRBV19,CATTTGQHHQPQHF
TRBJ1-1,TRBV10-3,CAIRQGPGTEAFF
TRBJ1-2,TRBV5-6,CASSLNRDRGYGYTF
TRBJ1-6,TRBV5-8,CASSRDRAAPLHF
TRBJ1-2,TRBV2,CASTVTANYGYTF
TRBJ2-4,TRBV6-5,CASSRQGNIQYF
TRBJ2-5,TRBV4-1,CASSLSGDSRQETQYF
TRBJ2-6,TRBV6-5,CASSSGGSGANVLTF
TRBJ2-2,TRBV7-2,CASSLPRDTGELFF
TRBJ2-1,TRBV6-5,CASSLGQGELNEQFF
TRBJ1-1,TRBV5-1,CASSSGGPAEAFF
TRBJ1-1,TRBV15,CAVGGPNTEAFF
TRBJ1-1,TRBV4-1,CASTLREDRNTEAFF
TRBJ2-3,TRBV7-9,CASSLIGGAWDTQYF
TRBJ1-3,TRBV21-1,CASSFEPQGGGTIYF
TRBJ1-1,TRBV19,CASTTVNTEAFF
TRBJ1-6,TRBV7-9,CASSLDAARSPLHF
TRBJ2-5,TRBV5-4,CASSLARGGTAQYF
TRBJ2-2,TRBV9,CASSVATGNTGELFF
TRBJ2-1,TRBV10-3,CAISDPRLAGLNEQFF
TRBJ1-3,TRBV9,CASSPGRVAGNTIYF
TRBJ2-2,TRBV9,CASSPPRQVPAGELFF
TRBJ2-1,TRBV6-5,CASSLSGNEQFF
TRBJ2-1,TRBV5-1,CASSSGGSYNEQFF
TRBJ2-3,TRBV4-2,CASSQGDRGRTDTQYF
TRBJ2-1,TRBV5-1,CASSSGRGRGDEQFF
TRBJ1-1,TRBV27,CASNSLLTSQEAFF
TRBJ2-3,TRBV11-2,CASLNDLAEISTDTQYF
TRBJ1-5,TRBV7-2,CAGSLAREQPQHF
TRBJ1-2,TRBV2,CASSYRPGPGGGYTF
TRBJ1-1,TRBV11-2,CASSTLRDRTGSTEAFF
TRBJ1-6,TRBV5-8,CASSHSGVGLGEALHF
TRBJ2-2,TRBV10-1,CASESDTGELFF
TRBJ1-4,TRBV5-1,CASSSHRRTWSTNEKLFF
TRBJ1-2,TRBV11-3,CASSLGGPSGYGYTF
TRBJ2-3,TRBV10-2,CASSESGQTDTQYF
TRBJ2-1,TRBV7-9,CASSRTSGAYNEQFF
TRBJ2-1,TRBV9,CASSRRGYNEQFF
TRBJ1-1,TRBV15,CATSRAGQGGTEAFF
TRBJ1-1,TRBV2,CASSRRGQGNTEAFF
TRBJ2-5,TRBV7-3,CASSLTGSQETQYF
TRBJ2-7,TRBV2,CASRASGQGYEQYF
TRBJ2-3,TRBV15,CATRQGLQADTQYF
TRBJ2-3,TRBV19,CASSIDRVGTDTQYF
TRBJ2-5,TRBV6-6,CASTSRGQGQETQYF
TRBJ1-4,TRBV11-3,CASSTGRDRGRGGEKLFF
TRBJ2-1,TRBV5-1,CASSLEGLYNEQFF
TRBJ1-4,TRBV6-1,CASRLGQVEKLFF
TRBJ2-7,TRBV12-5,CASGPNGGAFEQYF
TRBJ2-2,TRBV2,CASSERGGANTGELFF
TRBJ1-1,TRBV6-5,CASSSTAGAVGTEAFF
TRBJ1-2,TRBV27,CASTLRAETGTLTYGYTF
TRBJ2-2,TRBV5-4,CASGLGTSGMNTGELFF
TRBJ1-2,TRBV14,CASSQARVGYTF
TRBJ1-5,TRBV10-3,CAISESSGGHQPQHF
TRBJ1-2,TRBV6-6,CASSSRDGELGYTF
TRBJ2-5,TRBV20-1,CSSRGGETQYF
TRBJ2-3,TRBV19,CASTGTSGSRVYDTDTQYF
TRBJ1-5,TRBV4-1,CASSQDRGENQPQHF